Listed below are T cell receptor beta chains from one sample, sequenced in a study of blood T cell repertoires in COVID-19. Assay: immunoSEQ multiplex PCR; the TCRdb copy retains only in-frame clones and omits some. The repertoire holds approximately 110,000 clones, with roughly four fifths as singletons. The sequenced sample was peripheral blood. The receptor source for this set is a man aged 65-85 years with active or convalescent COVID-19. The CDR3 runs from the conserved cysteine through the conserved F or W. The order of the fields is J gene, V gene, clone size, D gene, CDR3 protein, CDR3 DNA. A D gene is named only where the DNA matches it firmly. Clone size is stated in some rows and not others, as once, few, many or a class when expanded.

j_call: TRBJ2-3
v_call: TRBV28
clone_size: -
d_call: -
cdr3_aa: CASSLGLQGLTDTQYF
cdr3_nt: TGTGCCAGCAGTTTGGGACTACAGGGCCTCACAGATACGCAGTATTTT

j_call: TRBJ2-5
v_call: TRBV6-5
clone_size: -
d_call: -
cdr3_aa: CASIEETQYF
cdr3_nt: TGTGCCAGCATAGAGGAGACCCAGTACTTC

j_call: TRBJ1-2
v_call: TRBV2
clone_size: few
d_call: -
cdr3_aa: CARRTGSVRGYTF
cdr3_nt: TGTGCCAGACGGACTGGGTCGGTTAGGGGCTACACCTTC

j_call: TRBJ2-5
v_call: TRBV10-3
clone_size: -
d_call: TRBD2
cdr3_aa: CAISEPTSGTQETQYF
cdr3_nt: TGTGCCATCAGTGAGCCGACTAGCGGAACCCAAGAGACCCAGTACTTC

j_call: TRBJ1-1
v_call: TRBV5-1
clone_size: -
d_call: TRBD1
cdr3_aa: CASSFLTGEAFF
cdr3_nt: TGCGCCAGCAGCTTCCTGACAGGGGAAGCTTTCTTT

j_call: TRBJ2-3
v_call: TRBV5-1
clone_size: -
d_call: TRBD1
cdr3_aa: CASSSRGQGVDTQYF
cdr3_nt: TGCGCCAGCAGCTCCAGGGGACAGGGTGTAGATACGCAGTATTTT

j_call: TRBJ2-1
v_call: TRBV7-9
clone_size: -
d_call: -
cdr3_aa: CASSFGSNEQFF
cdr3_nt: TGTGCCAGCAGCTTTGGCAGCAATGAGCAGTTCTTC

j_call: TRBJ2-3
v_call: TRBV4-1
clone_size: -
d_call: TRBD2
cdr3_aa: CASSREPASGTSTDTQYF
cdr3_nt: TGCGCCAGCAGCCGCGAACCGGCTAGCGGAACTAGCACAGATACGCAGTATTTT

j_call: TRBJ2-1
v_call: TRBV5-4
clone_size: -
d_call: TRBD2
cdr3_aa: CASSRLAGGPDEQFF
cdr3_nt: TGTGCCAGCTCCCGTTTAGCGGGAGGGCCAGATGAGCAGTTCTTC

j_call: TRBJ1-5
v_call: TRBV7-2
clone_size: -
d_call: -
cdr3_aa: CASSLLGVRQPQHF
cdr3_nt: TGTGCCAGCAGCTTATTAGGGGTACGGCAGCCCCAGCATTTT

j_call: TRBJ2-3
v_call: TRBV27
clone_size: -
d_call: -
cdr3_aa: CASSRRTVGFTDTQYF
cdr3_nt: TGTGCCAGCAGTCGAAGGACAGTGGGGTTCACAGATACGCAGTATTTT

j_call: TRBJ1-3
v_call: TRBV7-9
clone_size: -
d_call: -
cdr3_aa: CASSIDSSGNTIYF
cdr3_nt: TGTGCCAGCAGCATCGACAGCTCTGGAAACACCATATATTTT

j_call: TRBJ2-2
v_call: TRBV5-1
clone_size: few
d_call: -
cdr3_aa: CASSLAKGSILEGTGELFF
cdr3_nt: TGCGCCAGCAGCTTGGCCAAAGGGTCAATATTGGAGGGAACCGGGGAGCTGTTTTTT

j_call: TRBJ1-2
v_call: TRBV28
clone_size: -
d_call: -
cdr3_aa: CASSLSGSNYGYTF
cdr3_nt: TGTGCCAGCAGTTTATCAGGCAGCAACTATGGCTACACCTTC

j_call: TRBJ2-7
v_call: TRBV10-3
clone_size: -
d_call: TRBD2
cdr3_aa: CAISDGRGSYEQYF
cdr3_nt: TGTGCCATCAGTGACGGGAGGGGCTCCTACGAGCAGTACTTC

j_call: TRBJ2-7
v_call: TRBV7-9
clone_size: -
d_call: TRBD1
cdr3_aa: CASSFPGQEFYEQYF
cdr3_nt: TGTGCCAGCAGCTTTCCGGGACAGGAATTCTACGAGCAGTACTTC

j_call: TRBJ2-7
v_call: TRBV3-1/TRBV3-2
clone_size: -
d_call: TRBD2
cdr3_aa: CASSQGHGGRPSYEQYF
cdr3_nt: TGTGCCAGCAGCCAAGGTCATGGCGGGAGGCCCTCCTACGAGCAGTACTTC

j_call: TRBJ2-1
v_call: TRBV3-1/TRBV3-2
clone_size: -
d_call: TRBD1
cdr3_aa: CASSQGTGHREQFF
cdr3_nt: TGTGCCAGCAGCCAGGGGACAGGTCATAGGGAGCAGTTCTTC

j_call: TRBJ1-2
v_call: TRBV5-1
clone_size: -
d_call: -
cdr3_aa: CASSLAVQDYGYTF
cdr3_nt: TGCGCCAGCAGCTTGGCCGTGCAGGACTATGGCTACACCTTC

j_call: TRBJ1-4
v_call: TRBV6-6
clone_size: -
d_call: TRBD1
cdr3_aa: CASSRSGTGVQTNEKLFF
cdr3_nt: TGTGCCAGCAGTCGATCCGGGACAGGGGTCCAAACTAATGAAAAACTGTTTTTT

j_call: TRBJ2-2
v_call: TRBV5-4
clone_size: -
d_call: TRBD2
cdr3_aa: CASSLIRTSGGSNTGELFF
cdr3_nt: TGTGCCAGCAGCTTAATCCGGACTAGCGGGGGGTCGAACACCGGGGAGCTGTTTTTT

j_call: TRBJ2-6
v_call: TRBV5-4
clone_size: few
d_call: TRBD2
cdr3_aa: CASKGGPGANVLTF
cdr3_nt: TGTGCCAGCAAGGGAGGGCCTGGGGCCAACGTCCTGACTTTC

j_call: TRBJ2-1
v_call: TRBV5-1
clone_size: -
d_call: TRBD2
cdr3_aa: CASSLGTSGGDEQFF
cdr3_nt: TGCGCCAGCAGCCTCGGGACTAGCGGGGGGGATGAGCAGTTCTTC

j_call: TRBJ1-1
v_call: TRBV25-1
clone_size: -
d_call: -
cdr3_aa: CASTGGPNTEAFF
cdr3_nt: TGTGCCAGCACGGGGGGGCCGAACACTGAAGCTTTCTTT

j_call: TRBJ1-2
v_call: TRBV19
clone_size: -
d_call: TRBD1
cdr3_aa: CASSERDRVGYTF
cdr3_nt: TGTGCCAGTAGTGAGCGGGACAGGGTCGGCTACACCTTC

j_call: TRBJ2-7
v_call: TRBV10-3
clone_size: -
d_call: -
cdr3_aa: CAIRERQAATYEQYF
cdr3_nt: TGTGCCATCAGGGAAAGACAGGCTGCTACCTACGAGCAGTACTTC

j_call: TRBJ2-1
v_call: TRBV6-6
clone_size: -
d_call: -
cdr3_aa: CASSDSGLPNNEQFF
cdr3_nt: TGTGCCAGCAGTGACTCCGGACTACCCAACAATGAGCAGTTCTTC

j_call: TRBJ2-2
v_call: TRBV5-1
clone_size: -
d_call: -
cdr3_aa: CASSLAEERANTGELFF
cdr3_nt: TGCGCCAGCAGCTTGGCTGAGGAGCGAGCGAACACCGGGGAGCTGTTTTTT

j_call: TRBJ2-7
v_call: TRBV6-9
clone_size: -
d_call: -
cdr3_aa: CASSYSEGDEQYF
cdr3_nt: TGTGCCAGCAGTTATTCTGAAGGGGACGAGCAGTACTTC

j_call: TRBJ1-5
v_call: TRBV29-1
clone_size: -
d_call: TRBD1
cdr3_aa: CSGTTGQNQPQHF
cdr3_nt: TGCAGCGGAACGACAGGGCAGAATCAGCCCCAGCATTTT

j_call: TRBJ2-5
v_call: TRBV5-1
clone_size: -
d_call: TRBD2
cdr3_aa: CASSSTAGTSGGPQYF
cdr3_nt: TGCGCCAGCAGCTCGACTGCCGGGACTAGCGGGGGTCCTCAGTACTTC

j_call: TRBJ2-1
v_call: TRBV14
clone_size: -
d_call: -
cdr3_aa: CASSSQGYEQFF
cdr3_nt: TGTGCCAGCAGCTCCCAGGGGTATGAGCAGTTCTTC

j_call: TRBJ2-1
v_call: TRBV5-1
clone_size: -
d_call: -
cdr3_aa: CASSLRQGQDYNEQFF
cdr3_nt: TGCGCCAGCAGCCTTCGGCAGGGACAAGACTACAATGAGCAGTTCTTC

j_call: TRBJ1-4
v_call: TRBV30
clone_size: -
d_call: -
cdr3_aa: CAWSGEGAEEKLFF
cdr3_nt: TGTGCCTGGAGTGGAGAAGGGGCGGAAGAAAAACTGTTTTTT

j_call: TRBJ1-5
v_call: TRBV2
clone_size: -
d_call: -
cdr3_aa: CASSDPYQPQHF
cdr3_nt: TGTGCCAGCAGTGATCCCTATCAGCCCCAGCATTTT

j_call: TRBJ1-4
v_call: TRBV5-1
clone_size: -
d_call: TRBD1
cdr3_aa: CASSLVQGQNEKLFF
cdr3_nt: TGCGCCAGCAGCTTAGTACAGGGGCAAAATGAAAAACTGTTTTTT

j_call: TRBJ2-3
v_call: TRBV19
clone_size: -
d_call: TRBD2
cdr3_aa: CASRGLAGADTQYF
cdr3_nt: TGTGCCAGTAGGGGGCTAGCGGGAGCGGATACGCAGTATTTT

j_call: TRBJ1-5
v_call: TRBV28
clone_size: -
d_call: TRBD1
cdr3_aa: CASSLAPGQGVNQPQHF
cdr3_nt: TGTGCCAGCAGTTTAGCCCCGGGACAGGGGGTTAATCAGCCCCAGCATTTT

j_call: TRBJ2-7
v_call: TRBV5-5
clone_size: -
d_call: TRBD1
cdr3_aa: CASSLEQGDPYEQYF
cdr3_nt: TGTGCCAGCAGCTTGGAACAGGGGGACCCCTACGAGCAGTACTTC

j_call: TRBJ2-1
v_call: TRBV5-6
clone_size: few
d_call: -
cdr3_aa: CASSLTGGDEQFF
cdr3_nt: TGTGCCAGCAGCTTGACAGGGGGGGATGAGCAGTTCTTC

j_call: TRBJ2-3
v_call: TRBV11-2
clone_size: -
d_call: -
cdr3_aa: CASTKAGVTDTQYF
cdr3_nt: TGTGCCAGCACAAAAGCAGGGGTGACAGATACGCAGTATTTT

j_call: TRBJ2-2
v_call: TRBV7-2
clone_size: -
d_call: -
cdr3_aa: CASSLNLGGTLGGELFF
cdr3_nt: TGTGCCAGCAGCTTAAATCTAGGCGGGACCCTCGGGGGGGAGCTGTTTTTT

j_call: TRBJ2-3
v_call: TRBV4-2
clone_size: -
d_call: TRBD2
cdr3_aa: CASSQTGTSGGLTDTQYF
cdr3_nt: TGTGCCAGCAGCCAAACCGGGACTAGCGGGGGGCTCACAGATACGCAGTATTTT

j_call: TRBJ1-6
v_call: TRBV5-6
clone_size: -
d_call: -
cdr3_aa: CASSYRFQGNSPLHF
cdr3_nt: TGTGCCAGCAGCTACAGGTTTCAGGGGAATTCACCCCTCCACTTT

j_call: TRBJ1-2
v_call: TRBV10-3
clone_size: -
d_call: -
cdr3_aa: CAISESNGQLFRGYTF
cdr3_nt: TGTGCCATCAGTGAGTCCAACGGACAGTTATTTCGGGGCTACACCTTC

j_call: TRBJ2-7
v_call: TRBV21-1
clone_size: few
d_call: -
cdr3_aa: CASSKGPTRITYEQYF
cdr3_nt: TGTGCCAGCAGCAAAGGGCCCACTAGAATCACCTACGAGCAGTACTTC

j_call: TRBJ2-2
v_call: TRBV5-1
clone_size: few
d_call: -
cdr3_aa: CASSFSAGQTGELFF
cdr3_nt: TGCGCCAGCAGCTTCTCAGCGGGTCAAACCGGGGAGCTGTTTTTT

j_call: TRBJ1-1
v_call: TRBV5-4
clone_size: -
d_call: TRBD1
cdr3_aa: CASTSGGTENTEAFF
cdr3_nt: TGTGCCAGCACCTCCGGAGGGACAGAGAACACTGAAGCTTTCTTT

j_call: TRBJ2-7
v_call: TRBV5-1
clone_size: -
d_call: TRBD1
cdr3_aa: CASSQQGAEQYF
cdr3_nt: TGCGCCAGCAGCCAGCAGGGGGCCGAGCAGTACTTC

j_call: TRBJ2-1
v_call: TRBV10-1
clone_size: -
d_call: -
cdr3_aa: CASSGGPTINNEQFF
cdr3_nt: TGCGCCAGCAGTGGAGGTCCCACCATAAACAATGAGCAGTTCTTC

j_call: TRBJ2-3
v_call: TRBV5-5
clone_size: few
d_call: TRBD2
cdr3_aa: CASSRAGGPGENTQYF
cdr3_nt: TGTGCCAGCAGCCGAGCGGGAGGGCCGGGAGAAAATACGCAGTATTTT

j_call: TRBJ1-3
v_call: TRBV28
clone_size: -
d_call: -
cdr3_aa: CASSFLGGRAPNTIYF
cdr3_nt: TGTGCCAGCAGTTTTCTCGGCGGGAGGGCTCCAAACACCATATATTTT

j_call: TRBJ1-1
v_call: TRBV30
clone_size: -
d_call: -
cdr3_aa: CAWSKGSSRGTEAFF
cdr3_nt: TGTGCCTGGAGTAAAGGCAGTAGCAGGGGAACTGAAGCTTTCTTT

j_call: TRBJ2-1
v_call: TRBV24-1
clone_size: -
d_call: TRBD2
cdr3_aa: CATSDKTSGPAFF
cdr3_nt: TGTGCCACCAGTGATAAGACTAGCGGGCCGGCGTTCTTC